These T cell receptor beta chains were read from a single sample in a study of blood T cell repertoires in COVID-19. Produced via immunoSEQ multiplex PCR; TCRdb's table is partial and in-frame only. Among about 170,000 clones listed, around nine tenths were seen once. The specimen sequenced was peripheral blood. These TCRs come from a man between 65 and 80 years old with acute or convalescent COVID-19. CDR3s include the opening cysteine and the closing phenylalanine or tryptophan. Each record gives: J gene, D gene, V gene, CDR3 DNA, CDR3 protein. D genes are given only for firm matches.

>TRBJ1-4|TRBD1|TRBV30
TGTGCCTGGAGTGTACAAAGGACAGGAGAGAATGAAAAACTGTTTTTT
CAWSVQRTGENEKLFF
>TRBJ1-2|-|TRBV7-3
TGTGCCAGCAGCCTCGGACTCGCTGCTAACTATGGCTACACCTTC
CASSLGLAANYGYTF
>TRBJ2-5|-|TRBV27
TGTGCCAGCAGTTTATTGCGAGAGACCCAGTACTTC
CASSLLRETQYF
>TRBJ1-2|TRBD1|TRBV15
TGTGCCACCAGCAGAAACCAGGGGGCGCGAGACTTGAAGTACACCTTC
CATSRNQGARDLKYTF
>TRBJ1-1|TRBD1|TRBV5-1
TGCGCCAGCAGCAGTCAGGGGGCTGGAACTGAAGCTTTCTTT
CASSSQGAGTEAFF
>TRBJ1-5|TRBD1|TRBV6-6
TGTGCCAGCAGTTACCCGGGCAGGGGGGTGACTCAGCCCCAGCATTTT
CASSYPGRGVTQPQHF
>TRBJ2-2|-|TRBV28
TGTGCCAGCAGCCTCTTCACCGGGGAGCTGTTTTTT
CASSLFTGELFF
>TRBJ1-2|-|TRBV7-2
TGTGCCAGCACCTGGGGGGGAGACGGCTATGGCTACACCTTC
CASTWGGDGYGYTF
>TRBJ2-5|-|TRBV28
TGTGCCAGCAGTTTAAGACATCGGCGAGAGACCCAGTACTTC
CASSLRHRRETQYF
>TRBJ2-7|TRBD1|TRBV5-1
TGCGCCAGCAGCTTGGGTTTTCAGGGGGCGGCCTACGAGCAGTACTTC
CASSLGFQGAAYEQYF
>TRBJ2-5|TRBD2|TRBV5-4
TGTGCCAGCACCCTAGCGGGGGGGCGAGAGACCCAGTACTTC
CASTLAGGRETQYF
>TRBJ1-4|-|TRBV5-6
TGTGCCAGCAGCTTGCGATCAGGGGTTACTAATGAAAAACTGTTTTTT
CASSLRSGVTNEKLFF